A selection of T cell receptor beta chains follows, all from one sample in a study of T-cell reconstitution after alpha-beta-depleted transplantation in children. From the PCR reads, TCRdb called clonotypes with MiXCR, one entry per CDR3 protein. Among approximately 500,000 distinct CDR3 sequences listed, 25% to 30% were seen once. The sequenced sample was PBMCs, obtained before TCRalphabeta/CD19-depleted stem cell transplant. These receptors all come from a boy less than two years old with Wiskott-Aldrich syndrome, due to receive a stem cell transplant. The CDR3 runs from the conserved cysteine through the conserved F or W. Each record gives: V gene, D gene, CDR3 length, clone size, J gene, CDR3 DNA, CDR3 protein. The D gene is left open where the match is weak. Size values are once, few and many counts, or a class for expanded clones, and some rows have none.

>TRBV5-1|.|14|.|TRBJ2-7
TGCGCCAGCAGCTTGAACGGGGGCCTCTACGAGCAGTACTTC
CASSLNGGLYEQYF
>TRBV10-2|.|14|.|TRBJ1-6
TGCGCCAGCAGGGGAGACTCCTATAATTCACCCCTCCACTTT
CASRGDSYNSPLHF
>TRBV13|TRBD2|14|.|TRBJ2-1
TGTGCCAGCAGGGGACTAGCGGATTACAATGAGCAGTTCTTC
CASRGLADYNEQFF
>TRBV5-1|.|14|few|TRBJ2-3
TGCGCCAGCAGCAGGGTCAGGGGTGCAGATACGCAGTATTTT
CASSRVRGADTQYF
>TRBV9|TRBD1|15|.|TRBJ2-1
TGTGCCAGCAGCGTAGCCTCGGACAGGGCCCATGAGCAGTTCTTC
CASSVASDRAHEQFF
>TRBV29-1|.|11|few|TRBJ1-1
TGCAGCGCTGACCGAACGGCTGAAGCTTTCTTT
CSADRTAEAFF
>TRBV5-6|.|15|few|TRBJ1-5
TGTGCCAGCAGCTTGATGCAGGGCGCCAATCAGCCCCAGCATTTT
CASSLMQGANQPQHF
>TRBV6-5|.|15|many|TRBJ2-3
TGTGCCAGCAGTTTAAGACAAACTAGCACAGATACGCAGTATTTT
CASSLRQTSTDTQYF
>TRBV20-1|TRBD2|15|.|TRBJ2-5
TGCAGTGCGCGGACTAGCGGGAGGAATGAAGAGACCCAGTACTTC
CSARTSGRNEETQYF
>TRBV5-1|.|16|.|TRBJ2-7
TGCGCCAGCAGCTTGGGAACCAACAGGGCCTCCTACGAGCAGTACTTC
CASSLGTNRASYEQYF
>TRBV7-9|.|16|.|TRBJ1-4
TGTGCCAGCAGCTTAGGGGGGTGGACAACTAATGAAAAACTGTTTTTT
CASSLGGWTTNEKLFF
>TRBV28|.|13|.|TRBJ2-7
TGTGCCAGCAGTTCCGGGACCGCGTACCAGCAGTACTTC
CASSSGTAYQQYF
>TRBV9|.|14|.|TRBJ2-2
TGTGCCAGCAGCGTACCAGCGGACGGCGGGGAGCTGTTTTTT
CASSVPADGGELFF
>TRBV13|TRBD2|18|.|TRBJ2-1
TGTGCCAGCAGCTTAGGACAGCTCATAACTAGCGGGAAAAGCCCCGACTATTTC
CASSLGQLITSGKSPDYF
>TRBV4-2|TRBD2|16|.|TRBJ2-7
TGTGCCAGCAGCTTAGGACTAGCGGGAGAGTCAAGCGAGCAGTACTTC
CASSLGLAGESSEQYF
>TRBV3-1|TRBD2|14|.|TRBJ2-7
TGTGCCAGCAGCCTACCTAGCGGGAGTAACGAGCAGTACTTC
CASSLPSGSNEQYF
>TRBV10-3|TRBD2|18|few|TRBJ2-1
TGTGCCATCAGGTTAGCGGGAGCTAGCTCTCATCCTTACAATGAGCAGTTCTTC
CAIRLAGASSHPYNEQFF
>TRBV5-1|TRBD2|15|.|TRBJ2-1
TGCGCCAGCAGCTGGGCGGGACTAGGGTACAATGAGCAGTTCTTC
CASSWAGLGYNEQFF
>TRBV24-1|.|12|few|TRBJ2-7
TGTGCCACCAGTGATTACGCGGGGTGTAAGTACTTC
CATSDYAGCKYF
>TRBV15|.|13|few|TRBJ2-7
TGTGCCACCAGCAGAGATCCAACTTACGAGCAGTACTTC
CATSRDPTYEQYF
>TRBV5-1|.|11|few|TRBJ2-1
TGCGCCAGCAGCTCCACGGTTGAGCAGTTCTTC
CASSSTVEQFF
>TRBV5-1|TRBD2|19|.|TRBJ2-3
TGCGCCAGCAGCTTGGACGTGCTAGCGGGAGTGGTTAGTTCAGATACGCAGTATTTT
CASSLDVLAGVVSSDTQYF
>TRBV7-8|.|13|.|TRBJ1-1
TGTGCCAGCGGCCGGGGAGGGACACCTGAAGCTTTCTTT
CASGRGGTPEAFF
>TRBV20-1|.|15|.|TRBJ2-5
TGCAGTGCTAGAGATCCGACGGGAAGTGGGGAGACCCAGTACTTC
CSARDPTGSGETQYF
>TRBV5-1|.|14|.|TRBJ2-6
TGCGCCAGCAGCGCGCACTCTGGGGCCAACGTCCTGACTTTC
CASSAHSGANVLTF
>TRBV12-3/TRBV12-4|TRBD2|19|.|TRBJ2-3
TGTGCCAGCAGTTTTAGGACTAGCGGGATCGGACGCGGCGCAGATACGCAGTATTTT
CASSFRTSGIGRGADTQYF
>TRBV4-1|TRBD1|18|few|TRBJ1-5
TGCGCCAGCAGCCAAGCTCCACAGCCAGGGGGCGGTAATCAGCCCCAGCATTTT
CASSQAPQPGGGNQPQHF
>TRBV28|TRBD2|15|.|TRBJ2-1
TGTGCCAGCAGTTTTAGACTAGCGGGAAAGGTTGAGCAGTTCTTC
CASSFRLAGKVEQFF